The T cell receptor beta chain under discussion was sequenced for a study of vaccination and CD4 T cells after COVID-19. The wider study: Six males and four females constituted the convalescent cohort, two of whom were Hispanic. Two doses of either BNT162b2 or mRNA-1273 vaccine went to participants.

A remark on this clonotype: Its target is unknown.

TCRdb reprocessed the PCR reads with MiXCR, giving one entry per CDR3 protein. The repertoire holds some 14,000 distinct CDR3 sequences, with 69% as singletons. Overall study results and limits: Convalescent patients' clones that were vaccine-specific were spike mono-reactive in 304 of 307 cases. SARS-CoV-2-reactive clonotypes rose nonsignificantly, with the median going from approximately 21 to 40.

Trimming shortened V by 0 bases and J by 4 bases, and 11 bases separated the two germline ends. The CDR3 length is 15 residues. From germline, CDR1 is MRHNA and CDR2 SNTAGT. This TCR was sampled from a human donor who had recovered from COVID-19. The source was CD4+ T cells from blood, collected after SARS-CoV-2 vaccination. The rearrangement joins TRBV6-4 to TRBJ2-3; D possibly corresponds to TRBD2 (5 bases). The CDR3: CASSDSSGAADTQYF. The DNA for the CDR3 is TGTGCCAGCAGTGACTCGAGTGGAGCGGCAGATACGCAGTATTTT.